This T cell receptor beta chain was sequenced during a study of blood T cells in healthy people across ages. Isolating PBMCs gave at least 6 million of these cells per sample. Per sample, no less than 5.5 micrograms of total RNA were extracted. Germline V lookup: CDR1 SGHTA, CDR2 FQGTGA. The CDR3 loop spans 16 amino acids. Trimming at V came to 1 base and at J to 6 bases, leaving 9 bases not matched to a gene. Study conclusions and caveats: TCR beta diversity, measured per million T cells, fell in a roughly linear way with age. Greater diversity and more naive CD4+ cells were seen in long-lived donors than in aged donors.

Using a J-beta primer mix together with a sample-barcoded 5' primer, a second PCR was run for 7 to 11 cycles. One entry per CDR3 protein, called by TCRdb with MiXCR from the 5' RACE reads. The sample consists of 1.4 million or so distinct CDR3 sequences, 35% to 45% of them appearing once. Points on this clonotype: Antigen unknown.

J is TRBJ2-1 and V is TRBV7-3; 7 bases are shared with TRBD2. Sequencing was performed on blood. The TCR was taken from a woman aged 18 to 35 in good health. The CDR3 reads CASSLIGTTTFNEQFF. DNA for the CDR3: TGTGCCAGCAGCTTAATCGGGACTACTACATTCAATGAGCAGTTCTTC.